A few counts support the clone carrying this TCR beta chain. The antigen is not known. Trimming left V 4 bases short and J 3 bases short, with 8 bases between. Per germline, CDR1 SGHTS and CDR2 YDEGEE. This CDR3 region has 13 residues. The Oncomine TCR Beta short-read assay sequenced DNA from cultured CD4+ T cells. MiXCR, run by TCRdb on the PCR reads, gives a single entry per CDR3 protein. Of over 14,000 distinct CDR3 sequences in the sample, approximately 48% are singletons; the top ten hold under 8.5%. The treatment: roughly 11-day PBMC culture with coronavirus spike peptide pools or control peptides (ViraFEST assay). This sample stems from a study of vaccination and CD4 T cells after COVID-19. In the study overall: Post-COVID draws followed diagnosis by a median 101 days (range 35 to 161).

Sequenced sample: CD4+ T cells from blood, cultured in vitro. This chain joins TRBV5-8 and TRBJ1-5; the D is unclear. The receptor's source is a human donor who had recovered from COVID-19. The DNA for the CDR3 is TGTGCCAGCAGCCTTATTACCAATCAGCCCCAGCATTTT. Translation gives CASSLITNQPQHF.